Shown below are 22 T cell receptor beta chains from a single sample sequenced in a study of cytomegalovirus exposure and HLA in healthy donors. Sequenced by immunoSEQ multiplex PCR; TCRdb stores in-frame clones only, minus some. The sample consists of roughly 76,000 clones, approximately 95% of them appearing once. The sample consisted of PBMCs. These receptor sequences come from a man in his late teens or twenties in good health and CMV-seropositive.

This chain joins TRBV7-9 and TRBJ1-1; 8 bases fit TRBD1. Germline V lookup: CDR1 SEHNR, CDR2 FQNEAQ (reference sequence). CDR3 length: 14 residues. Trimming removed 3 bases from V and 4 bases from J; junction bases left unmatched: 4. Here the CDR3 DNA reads TGTGCCAGCAGCTTGCAGGGGGCGGCCACTGAAGCTTTCTTT. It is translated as CASSLQGAATEAFF.

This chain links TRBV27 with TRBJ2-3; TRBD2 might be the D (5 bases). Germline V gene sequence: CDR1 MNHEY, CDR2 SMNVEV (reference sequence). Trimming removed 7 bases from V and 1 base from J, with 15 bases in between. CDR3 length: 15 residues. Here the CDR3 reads CASITSRGGTDTQYF. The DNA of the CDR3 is TGTGCCAGCATTACTAGTCGAGGTGGCACAGATACGCAGTATTTT.

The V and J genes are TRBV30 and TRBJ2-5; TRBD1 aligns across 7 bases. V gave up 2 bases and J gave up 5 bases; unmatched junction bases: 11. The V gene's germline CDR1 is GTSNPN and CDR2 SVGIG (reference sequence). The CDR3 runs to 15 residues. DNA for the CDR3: TGTGCCTGGAGTCCCCCGGGACAGCCAGGGGAGACCCAGTACTTC. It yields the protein CAWSPPGQPGETQYF.

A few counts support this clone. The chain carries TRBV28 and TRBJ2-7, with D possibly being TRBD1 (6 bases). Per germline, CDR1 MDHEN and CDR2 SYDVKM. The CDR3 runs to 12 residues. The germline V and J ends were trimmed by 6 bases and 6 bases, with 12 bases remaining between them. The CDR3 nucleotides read TGTGCCAGCAGCCGGTCCAGGGGCGAGCAGTACTTC. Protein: CASSRSRGEQYF.

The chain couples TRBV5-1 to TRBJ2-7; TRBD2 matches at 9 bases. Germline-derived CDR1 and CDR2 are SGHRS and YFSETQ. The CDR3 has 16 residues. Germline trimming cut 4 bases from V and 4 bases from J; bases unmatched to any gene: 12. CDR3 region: CASSPETSGHQYEQYF. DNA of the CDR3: TGCGCCAGCAGCCCGGAGACTAGCGGCCACCAATACGAGCAGTACTTC.

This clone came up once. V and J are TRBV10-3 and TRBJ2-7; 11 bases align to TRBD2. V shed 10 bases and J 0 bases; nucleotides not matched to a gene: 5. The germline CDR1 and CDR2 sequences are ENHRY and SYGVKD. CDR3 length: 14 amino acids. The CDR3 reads CATQTSGDSYEQYF. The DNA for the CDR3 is TGTGCCACCCAGACTAGCGGGGACTCCTACGAGCAGTACTTC.

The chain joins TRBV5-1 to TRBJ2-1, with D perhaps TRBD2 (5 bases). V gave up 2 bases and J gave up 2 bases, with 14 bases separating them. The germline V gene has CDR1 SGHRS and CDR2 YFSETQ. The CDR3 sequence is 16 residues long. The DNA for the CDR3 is TGCGCCAGCAGCTTAGGGAGATCCGGCGCCTACAATGAGCAGTTCTTC. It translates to CASSLGRSGAYNEQFF.

The CDR3 sequence is CASSSGGGTGELFF. Written as DNA, the CDR3 is TGCGCCAGCAGCTCCGGGGGGGGCACCGGGGAGCTGTTTTTT. The chain combines TRBV5-1 with TRBJ2-2; TRBD2 matches at 8 bases. V shed 3 bases and J 4 bases; nucleotides not matched to a gene: 2. CDR3 length: 14 amino acids. Germline CDR1 and CDR2: SGHRS and YFSETQ.

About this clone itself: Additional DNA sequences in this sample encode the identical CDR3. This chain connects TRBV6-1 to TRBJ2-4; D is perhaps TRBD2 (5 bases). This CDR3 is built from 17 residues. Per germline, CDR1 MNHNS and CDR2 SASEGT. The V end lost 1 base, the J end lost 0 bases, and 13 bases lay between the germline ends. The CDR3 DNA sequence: TGTGCCAGCAGTGAAGTGGAGGTAACTTTAGCCAAAAACATTCAGTACTTC. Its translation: CASSEVEVTLAKNIQYF.

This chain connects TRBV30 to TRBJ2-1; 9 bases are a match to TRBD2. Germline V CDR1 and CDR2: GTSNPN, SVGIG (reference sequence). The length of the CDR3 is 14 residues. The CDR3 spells CAQTSGAEADEQFF. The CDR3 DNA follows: TGTGCGCAGACTAGCGGCGCCGAGGCGGATGAGCAGTTCTTC.

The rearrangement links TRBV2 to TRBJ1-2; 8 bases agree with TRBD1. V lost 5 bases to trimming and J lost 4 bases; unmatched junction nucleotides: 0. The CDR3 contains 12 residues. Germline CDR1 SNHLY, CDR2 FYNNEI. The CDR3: CASSTGGYGYTF. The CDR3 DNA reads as TGTGCCAGCAGTACAGGGGGCTATGGCTACACCTTC.

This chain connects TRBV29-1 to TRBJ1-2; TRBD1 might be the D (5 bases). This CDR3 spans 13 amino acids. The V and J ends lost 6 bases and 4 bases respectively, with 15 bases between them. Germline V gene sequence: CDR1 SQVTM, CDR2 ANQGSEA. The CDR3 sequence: CSVKLQASYGYTF. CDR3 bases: TGCAGCGTCAAGTTACAGGCTTCCTATGGCTACACCTTC.

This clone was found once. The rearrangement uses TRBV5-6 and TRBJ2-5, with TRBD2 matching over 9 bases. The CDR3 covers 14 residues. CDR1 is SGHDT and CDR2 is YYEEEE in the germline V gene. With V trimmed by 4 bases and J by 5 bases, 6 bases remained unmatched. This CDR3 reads CASSHSGSDETQYF. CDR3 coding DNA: TGTGCCAGCAGCCATAGCGGGAGTGATGAGACCCAGTACTTC.

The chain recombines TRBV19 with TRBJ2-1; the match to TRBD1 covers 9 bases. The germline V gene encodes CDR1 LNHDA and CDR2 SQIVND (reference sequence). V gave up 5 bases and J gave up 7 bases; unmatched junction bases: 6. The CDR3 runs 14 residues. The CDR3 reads CASSFGQGRNEQFF. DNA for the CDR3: TGTGCCAGTAGTTTCGGACAGGGGAGGAATGAGCAGTTCTTC. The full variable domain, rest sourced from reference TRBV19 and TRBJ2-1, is DGGITQSPKYLFRKEGQNVTLSCEQNLNHDAMYWYRQDPGQGLRLIYYSQIVNDFQKGDIAEGYSVSREKKESFPLTVTSAQKNPTAFYLCASSFGQGRNEQFFGPGTRLTVL.

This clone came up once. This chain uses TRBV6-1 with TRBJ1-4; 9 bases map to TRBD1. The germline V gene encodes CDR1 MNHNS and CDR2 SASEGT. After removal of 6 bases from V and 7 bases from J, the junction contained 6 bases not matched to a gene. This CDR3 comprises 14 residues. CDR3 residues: CASRRDRAAEKLFF. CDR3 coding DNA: TGTGCCAGCAGGAGGGACAGGGCGGCTGAAAAACTGTTTTTT.

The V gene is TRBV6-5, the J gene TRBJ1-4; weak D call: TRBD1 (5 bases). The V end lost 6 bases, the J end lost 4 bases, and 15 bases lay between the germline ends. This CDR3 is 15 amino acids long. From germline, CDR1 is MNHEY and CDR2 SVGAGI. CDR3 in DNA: TGTGCCAGCAGGGGTTCGGGCAGGGATAATGAAAAACTGTTTTTT. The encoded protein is CASRGSGRDNEKLFF.

CDR3 residues: CASSPLREASGSIRDTQYF. CDR3 nucleotides: TGTGCCAGCAGTCCCCTGAGGGAGGCCAGCGGGAGTATTAGGGATACGCAGTATTTT. This chain links TRBV28 with TRBJ2-3; 8 bases line up with TRBD2. The V and J ends lost 5 bases and 6 bases, in that order; junction bases with no gene match: 22. Germline V gene sequence: CDR1 MDHEN, CDR2 SYDVKM. This CDR3 comprises 19 residues.

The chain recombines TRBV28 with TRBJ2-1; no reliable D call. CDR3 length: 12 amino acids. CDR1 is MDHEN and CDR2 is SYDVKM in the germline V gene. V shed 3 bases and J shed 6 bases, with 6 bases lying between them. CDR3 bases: TGTGCCAGCAGTTTGGGCCTCAATGAGCAGTTCTTC. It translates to CASSLGLNEQFF.

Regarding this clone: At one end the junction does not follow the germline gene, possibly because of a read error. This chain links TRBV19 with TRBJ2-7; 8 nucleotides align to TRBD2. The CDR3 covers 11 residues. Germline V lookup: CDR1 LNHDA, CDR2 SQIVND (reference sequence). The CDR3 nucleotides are TGTGCCAGTAGTATTAGCGGGATGTGGCACTTC. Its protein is CASSISGMWHF.

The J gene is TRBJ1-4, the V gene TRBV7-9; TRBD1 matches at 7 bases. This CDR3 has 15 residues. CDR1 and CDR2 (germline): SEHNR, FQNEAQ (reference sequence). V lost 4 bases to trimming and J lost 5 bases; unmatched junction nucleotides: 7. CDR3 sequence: CASSSGTAFNEKLFF. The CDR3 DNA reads TGTGCCAGCAGCTCTGGGACAGCCTTCAATGAAAAACTGTTTTTT. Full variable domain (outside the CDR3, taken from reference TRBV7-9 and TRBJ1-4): DTGVSQNPRHKITKRGQNVTFRCDPISEHNRLYWYRQTLGQGPEFLTYFQNEAQLEKSRLLSDRFSAERPKGSFSTLEIQRTEQGDSAMYLCASSSGTAFNEKLFFGSGTQLSVL.

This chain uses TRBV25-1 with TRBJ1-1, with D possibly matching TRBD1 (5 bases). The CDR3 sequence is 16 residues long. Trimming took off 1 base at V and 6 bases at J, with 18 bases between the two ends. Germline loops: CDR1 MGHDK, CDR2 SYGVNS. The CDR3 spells CASSESGRGGESEAFF. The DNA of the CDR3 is TGTGCCAGCAGTGAATCGGGAAGAGGAGGGGAGTCTGAAGCTTTCTTT.

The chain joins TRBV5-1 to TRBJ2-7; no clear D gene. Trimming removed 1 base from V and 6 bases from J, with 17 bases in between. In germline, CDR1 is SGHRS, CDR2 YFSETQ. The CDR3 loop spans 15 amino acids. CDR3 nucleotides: TGCGCCAGCAGCTTGTCCTCCCTAGATCCCCTCGAGCAGTACTTC. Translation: CASSLSSLDPLEQYF.